These 2 T cell receptor beta chains originate from one sample sequenced in a study of blood T cell repertoires in COVID-19. Using immunoSEQ multiplex PCR, the repertoire was profiled, and TCRdb retains in-frame clones only, with some absent. The sample consists of under 85,000 clones, 70% to 90% of them appearing once. Material for sequencing was peripheral blood. Receptors were obtained from a man aged 70 or older with active or convalescent COVID-19.

The chain carries TRBV19 and TRBJ1-2, with D uncertain. Germline CDR1 is LNHDA and CDR2 is SQIVND (reference sequence). The CDR3 totals 13 residues. V was trimmed by 4 bases and J by 6 bases, leaving 12 bases between them. The CDR3 bases are TGTGCCAGTAGTACCTCCGGGAGCCATGGCTACACCTTC. Translation: CASSTSGSHGYTF.

The CDR3 is CASLSVGTGYGQTQYF. Here the CDR3 DNA reads TGTGCCAGCCTCAGCGTCGGGACAGGGTACGGTCAGACCCAGTACTTC. This chain links TRBV2 with TRBJ2-5; TRBD1 matches 9 bases. The J segment lost 6 bases and the V segment lost 8 bases, leaving 16 bases of the junction unmatched. The germline V gene encodes CDR1 SNHLY and CDR2 FYNNEI. CDR3 size: 16 residues.